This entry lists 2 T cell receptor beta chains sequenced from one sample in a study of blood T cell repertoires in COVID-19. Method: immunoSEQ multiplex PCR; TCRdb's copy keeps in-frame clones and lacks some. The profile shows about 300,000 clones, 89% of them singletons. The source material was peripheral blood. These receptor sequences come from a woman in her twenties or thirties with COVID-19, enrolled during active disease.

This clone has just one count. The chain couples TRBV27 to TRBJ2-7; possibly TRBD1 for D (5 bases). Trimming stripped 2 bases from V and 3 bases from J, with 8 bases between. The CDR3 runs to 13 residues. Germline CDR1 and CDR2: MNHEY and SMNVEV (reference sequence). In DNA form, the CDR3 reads TGTGCCAGCAGTTTAGGGGCCCACTACGAGCAGTACTTC. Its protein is CASSLGAHYEQYF.

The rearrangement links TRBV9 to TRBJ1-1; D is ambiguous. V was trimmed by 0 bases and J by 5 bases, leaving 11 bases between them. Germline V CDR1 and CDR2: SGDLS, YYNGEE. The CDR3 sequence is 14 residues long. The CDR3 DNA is TGTGCCAGCAGCGTAGATCCGGGTTGGACTGAAGCTTTCTTT. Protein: CASSVDPGWTEAFF.